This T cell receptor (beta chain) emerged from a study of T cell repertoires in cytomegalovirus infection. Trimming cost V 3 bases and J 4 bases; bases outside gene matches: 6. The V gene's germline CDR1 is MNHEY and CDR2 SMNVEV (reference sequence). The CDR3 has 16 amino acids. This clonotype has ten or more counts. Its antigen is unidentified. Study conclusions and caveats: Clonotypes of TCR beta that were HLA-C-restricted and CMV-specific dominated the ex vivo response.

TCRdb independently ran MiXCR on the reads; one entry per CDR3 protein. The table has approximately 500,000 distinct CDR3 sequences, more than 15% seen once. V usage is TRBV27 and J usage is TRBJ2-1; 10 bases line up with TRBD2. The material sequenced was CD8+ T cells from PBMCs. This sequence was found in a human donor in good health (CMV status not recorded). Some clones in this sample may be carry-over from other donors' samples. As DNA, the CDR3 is TGTGCCAGCAGTTTCAGCGGGGGGGCCATATACAATGAGCAGTTCTTC. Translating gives CASSFSGGAIYNEQFF.